This TCR beta chain was recovered during a study of regulatory T cells in long-lasting Graves disease. Time point noted: newly diagnosed GD, antithyroid drugs for less than 3 months. The TCR library was prepared using RNA isolated from PBMCs. Through Arm-PCR of CDR3 regions and iRepertoire HTBI primers, TCR beta libraries were built. TCRdb reprocessed the multiplex PCR reads via MiXCR and lists one record per CDR3 protein. The sample shows roughly 610,000 distinct CDR3 sequences, 15% to 20% of them seen only once. This CDR3 region has 15 residues. The germline V gene encodes CDR1 DFQATT and CDR2 SNEGSKA (reference sequence). V lost 3 bases to trimming and J lost 7 bases; unmatched junction nucleotides: 8. This sample was also put to use in a study of T cells in Graves' hyperthyroidism and ophthalmopathy.

The chain recombines TRBV20-1 with TRBJ1-5; 11 bases match TRBD1. The sequencing here drew on peripheral blood mononuclear cells (PBMCs), taken at new diagnosis, from a patient treated with antithyroid drugs. The receptor was isolated from a man between 18 and 29 years old with Graves disease. Here the CDR3 reads CSARGTGGTPQPQHF. The DNA for the CDR3 is TGCAGTGCTAGGGGGACAGGGGGAACCCCGCAGCCCCAGCATTTT.